This T cell receptor beta chain came from a study of T cells in Graves' hyperthyroidism and ophthalmopathy. Study-level information: Peripheral blood sampling occurred at initial diagnosis, before any treatment.

Trimming took 3 bases from V and 6 from J; bases not matched to a gene: 5. The length of the CDR3 is 13 residues. Germline V lookup: CDR1 DFQATT, CDR2 SNEGSKA (reference sequence). RNA transcripts were the template for amplifying TCR beta CDR3 regions. The TCR CDR3 first-round RT-PCR relied on the HTBI primer set. TCRdb analysed the multiplex PCR reads with MiXCR anew, one entry per CDR3 protein. The profile covers just under 750,000 distinct CDR3 sequences, with roughly 32% appearing a single time and around 29% taken by the ten largest. The TCR comes from a woman aged 40 to 55 with Graves' hyperthyroidism. This chain joins TRBV20-1 and TRBJ1-2, with 9 bases that match TRBD1. The sample taken for sequencing was blood. The CDR3 spells CSARIRTGDGYTF. CDR3 sequence (DNA): TGCAGTGCTAGGATCAGGACAGGGGATGGCTACACCTTC.